This TCR beta chain is drawn from a study of technical replicates of blood from a handful of donors. The germline V gene has CDR1 ENHRY and CDR2 SYGVKD. The CDR3 has 18 residues. Trimming took 4 bases from V and 6 from J, leaving 25 bases between them. A single count supports this clone. Sequencing used immunoSEQ multiplex PCR; TCRdb keeps in-frame clones, though not all of them. The sample lists approximately 76,000 clones; 90% to 95% were seen once. The chain joins TRBV10-3 to TRBJ2-1; a possible D gene is TRBD2 (5 bases). The origin of this receptor is a human donor in good health. The sequenced sample consisted of T cells isolated from PBMCs. This CDR3 is CAISARGGEAGWVNEQFF. CDR3 in DNA: TGTGCCATCAGTGCGCGAGGAGGTGAGGCGGGTTGGGTCAATGAGCAGTTCTTC.